This TCR beta chain came from a study of chemoradiotherapy in HPV16-positive cancers. In germline, CDR1 is SGHDT, CDR2 YYEEEE. J was trimmed by 1 base and V by 3 bases; bases with no gene match: 15. The CDR3 length is 18 residues. TCRdb's table, derived via immunoSEQ multiplex PCR, lists solely in-frame clones and lacks some. The sample consists of some 25,000 clones, over 85% of them appearing once. The receptor was derived from a human donor with HPV-associated anogenital cancer. Sample: blood, taken from a patient who underwent chemoradiotherapy. The rearrangement joins TRBV5-6 to TRBJ2-5, with 7 bases matching TRBD2. The CDR3 spells CASSSPGVVAGTQETQYF. In nucleotides, the CDR3 is TGTGCCAGCAGCTCCCCCGGCGTAGTAGCGGGCACCCAAGAGACCCAGTACTTC.